These 5 T cell receptor beta chains originate from one sample sequenced in a study of identifying expanded T cells in peripheral blood. Method: immunoSEQ multiplex PCR; TCRdb's copy keeps in-frame clones and lacks some. The sample shows just over 90,000 clones, 88% of them seen only once. What was sequenced was blood. The receptors come from a person aged 18 to 75 in good health.

The DNA for the CDR3 is TGTGCCAGCAGCACCGGCCATAGAGATACGCAGTATTTT. Translating it yields CASSTGHRDTQYF. The V and J genes are TRBV9 and TRBJ2-3; no reliable D call. V lost 4 bases to trimming and J lost 5 bases, with 11 bases between them. Germline V lookup: CDR1 SGDLS, CDR2 YYNGEE. The CDR3 is made up of 13 amino acids.

The chain joins TRBV6-1 to TRBJ1-2; possibly TRBD1 for D (6 bases). The CDR3 consists of 15 residues. Germline V gene sequence: CDR1 MNHNS, CDR2 SASEGT. The V end lost 2 bases, the J end lost 7 bases, and 17 bases lay between the germline ends. CDR3 region: CASSERGDPFFGYTF. CDR3 nucleotides: TGTGCCAGCAGTGAAAGGGGGGATCCTTTTTTTGGCTACACCTTC.

V gene TRBV5-4 combines with J gene TRBJ1-2; D ambiguous. The germline gives CDR1 SGHNT, CDR2 YYREEE (reference sequence). This CDR3 has 13 amino acids. V gave up 2 bases and J gave up 7 bases, with 12 bases separating them. The chain's CDR3 is CASSFVGSRGYTF. The DNA for the CDR3 is TGTGCCAGCAGCTTCGTGGGAAGTCGTGGCTACACCTTC.

This chain joins TRBV30 and TRBJ2-7; perhaps D is TRBD1 or TRBD2 (6 bases each). The V gene lost 3 bases and the J gene lost 6 bases, with 15 bases spanning the gap. The CDR3 runs to 13 residues. Looked up from germline, CDR1 is GTSNPN and CDR2 is SVGIG (reference sequence). The DNA for the CDR3 is TGTGCCTGGAGCGGAACAGAGGGGGGCGAGCAGTACTTC. Translated: CAWSGTEGGEQYF.

CDR3: CASSRDRGNSPLHF. The CDR3 bases are TGTGCCAGCAGTCGCGACAGGGGAAATTCACCCCTCCACTTT. This rearrangement joins TRBV28 to TRBJ1-6, with 8 bases identical to TRBD1. The CDR3 sequence is 14 residues long. The V gene's germline CDR1 is MDHEN and CDR2 SYDVKM. V was clipped by 5 bases and J by 7 bases; unmatched bases: 4.